Presented here are 27 T cell receptor beta chains from one specimen sequenced in a study of blood T cell repertoires in COVID-19. Some clones are missing from TCRdb's copy, which holds only in-frame ones; the method was immunoSEQ multiplex PCR. The sample includes 70,000 to 95,000 clones, approximately 80% seen only once; the top ten take approximately 20%. The material sequenced was peripheral blood. These receptors all stem from a woman between 50 and 59 years old with acute or convalescent COVID-19.

The table lists this clone with a count of one. The DNA of the CDR3 is TGCGCCAGCACCGGACAGGGGGCTCAGTATGGCTACACCTTC. Its translation: CASTGQGAQYGYTF. This chain uses TRBV4-1 with TRBJ1-2, with 11 bases lining up with TRBD1. The V gene's germline CDR1 is MGHRA and CDR2 YSYEKL. CDR3 length equals 14 residues. V gave up 7 bases and J gave up 5 bases; unmatched junction bases: 6.

The chain carries TRBV5-6 and TRBJ2-5; D ambiguous. With 0 bases removed from V and 4 bases from J, the gap between germline ends came to 13 bases. This CDR3 spans 15 amino acids. CDR1 and CDR2 (germline): SGHDT, YYEEEE. CDR3 sequence (DNA): TGTGCCAGCAGCTTGGCTCCCCCAATGCGAGAGACCCAGTACTTC. Translating gives CASSLAPPMRETQYF.

There are a few counts of this clone. V is TRBV3-1 (or the pseudogene TRBV3-2) and J is TRBJ2-7; D possibly corresponds to TRBD2 (5 bases). The CDR3 runs to 16 residues. Germline loops: CDR1 LGHDT, CDR2 YNNKEL (reference sequence). Trimming shortened V by 4 bases and J by 0 bases, and 16 bases separated the two germline ends. CDR3 DNA sequence: TGTGCCAGCAGCCCCTACACCGCGGGCCTCTCCTACGAGCAGTACTTC. Amino acid sequence: CASSPYTAGLSYEQYF.

V and J are TRBV19 and TRBJ2-1; 9 nucleotides line up with TRBD1. Looked up from germline, CDR1 is LNHDA and CDR2 is SQIVND (reference sequence). With 3 bases clipped from V and 9 bases from J, the junction kept 9 bases outside the gene matches. The CDR3 is 15 residues long. The CDR3 reads CASSIQQGAYGEQFF. CDR3 bases: TGTGCCAGTAGTATCCAACAGGGGGCGTATGGTGAGCAGTTCTTC.

The chain uses TRBV12-3 or TRBV12-4 and TRBJ1-5; D not resolved. The CDR3 runs to 12 residues. Trimming left V 6 bases short and J 9 bases short, with 12 bases between. CDR3 region: CASSRASRPQHF. DNA of the CDR3: TGTGCCAGCAGCCGAGCATCGCGGCCCCAGCATTTT.

This chain links TRBV10-3 with TRBJ2-1; perhaps TRBD2 as D (7 bases). This CDR3 has 15 amino acids. CDR1 ENHRY and CDR2 SYGVKD come from the germline V gene. V lost 8 bases to trimming and J lost 1 base, with 15 bases between them. The CDR3, as DNA: TGTGCCATCGCGGTAGGGGGGGAATCCTACAATGAGCAGTTCTTC. This encodes CAIAVGGESYNEQFF.

The rearrangement uses TRBV3-1 (or the pseudogene TRBV3-2) and TRBJ2-1, with D possibly matching TRBD2 (6 bases). The CDR3 covers 16 residues. CDR1 is LGHDT, CDR2 YNNKEL, per germline (reference sequence). The V and J ends lost 4 bases and 1 base respectively, with 14 bases between them. The CDR3 here is CASSPPRDSSYNEQFF. DNA for the CDR3: TGTGCCAGCAGCCCTCCCCGGGACTCATCCTACAATGAGCAGTTCTTC.

The chain carries TRBV7-8 and TRBJ2-3; D unresolved. The CDR3 spans 13 residues. V was cut by 4 bases and J by 6 bases, with 11 bases left in between. The germline V gene encodes CDR1 SGHVS and CDR2 FQNEAQ. CDR3 region: CASSSTYGDTQYF. CDR3 sequence (DNA): TGTGCCAGCAGCTCAACTTACGGGGATACGCAGTATTTT.

The gene calls are TRBV6-5 and TRBJ1-1, with TRBD1 matching 7 bases. The CDR3 sequence is 13 residues long. CDR1 is MNHEY, CDR2 SVGAGI, per germline. The junction had 4 bases not matched to a gene; V was cut back by 2 bases and J by 7 bases. The CDR3 DNA reads as TGTGCCAGCAGTTACGTCCAGGGGGTTGAAGCTTTCTTT. Protein: CASSYVQGVEAFF.

CDR3: CASSLGVAGAQGEQFF. As DNA, the CDR3 is TGCGCCAGCAGCTTGGGAGTAGCGGGTGCACAGGGTGAGCAGTTCTTC. This chain uses TRBV5-1 with TRBJ2-1; a weak D match, TRBD2 (7 bases). Germline assignment: CDR1 SGHRS and CDR2 YFSETQ. This CDR3 is built from 16 residues. V gave up 0 bases and J gave up 9 bases, with 19 bases separating them.

The chain employs TRBV5-5 and TRBJ1-2, with D uncertain. CDR1 SGHKS and CDR2 YYEKEE come from the germline V gene (reference sequence). Trimming removed 0 bases at V and 4 bases at J, with 4 bases between. The CDR3 covers 12 residues. The CDR3 loop is CASSLAVYGYTF. CDR3 DNA sequence: TGTGCCAGCAGCTTGGCAGTCTATGGCTACACCTTC.

This chain links TRBV27 with TRBJ2-1; TRBD2 agrees at 10 bases. This CDR3 is 15 amino acids long. Germline lookup yields CDR1 MNHEY and CDR2 SMNVEV (reference sequence). The V and J ends lost 5 bases and 9 bases, in that order; junction bases with no gene match: 10. The chain's CDR3 is CASSKAGGALIEQFF. The DNA of the CDR3 is TGTGCCAGCAGTAAAGCGGGGGGGGCTTTAATTGAGCAGTTCTTC.

The chain has TRBV27 and TRBJ1-5; possibly TRBD1 for D (6 bases). This CDR3 has 14 residues. V lost 2 bases, J lost 1 base, and 6 bases lay in between. CDR1 is MNHEY and CDR2 is SMNVEV in the germline V gene (reference sequence). The CDR3 coding sequence is TGTGCCAGCAGTTTACAGGGGAGCAATCAGCCCCAGCATTTT. Amino acids: CASSLQGSNQPQHF.

The gene calls are TRBV13 and TRBJ1-1; D unresolved. V was pared by 3 bases and J by 3 bases, with 8 bases between. Germline V gene sequence: CDR1 PRHDT, CDR2 FYEKMQ (reference sequence). The CDR3 has 13 residues. CDR3 in amino acids: CASSLGEDTEAFF. The CDR3 coding sequence is TGTGCCAGCAGCTTGGGAGAGGACACTGAAGCTTTCTTT.

V is TRBV7-2 and J is TRBJ2-5; 10 nucleotides agree with TRBD2. The CDR3 is 15 amino acids. CDR1 and CDR2 from the germline V gene are SGHTA and FQGNSA. J was trimmed by 5 bases and V by 2 bases; bases with no gene match: 5. The CDR3 region has the DNA TGTGCCAGCAGCTTACAGCGGGGGGGAGGGGAGACCCAGTACTTC. Its translation: CASSLQRGGGETQYF.

This sequence joins TRBV28 and TRBJ1-2, with D tentatively TRBD1 (6 bases). CDR1 is MDHEN and CDR2 is SYDVKM in the germline V gene. The CDR3 totals 12 residues. The V end lost 6 bases, the J end lost 6 bases, and 11 bases lay between the germline ends. In DNA form, the CDR3 reads TGTGCCAGCAGCTGGGGGCGGAATGGCTACACCTTC. Its protein product is CASSWGRNGYTF.

This clone was counted once. The CDR3 nucleotides read TGTGCCAGCTCGCCTTGGACAGGGGCCGCATCTAGCACAGATACGCAGTATTTT. The encoded protein is CASSPWTGAASSTDTQYF. This chain uses TRBV18 with TRBJ2-3, with 9 bases identical to TRBD1. Trimming took 6 bases from V and 0 from J; bases not matched to a gene: 13. Germline loops: CDR1 KGHSH, CDR2 LQKENI. The CDR3 length is 18 residues.

The CDR3 DNA follows: TGTGCCAGCAGTCCCTTTCATACGGACAATGAGCAGTTCTTC. As protein: CASSPFHTDNEQFF. The chain carries TRBV27 and TRBJ2-1; D is uncertain. Per germline, CDR1 MNHEY and CDR2 SMNVEV (reference sequence). The CDR3 covers 14 residues. Trimming took 5 bases from V and 5 from J, leaving 13 bases between them.

This chain uses TRBV24-1 with TRBJ1-5, with TRBD1 identical over 8 bases. Germline V gene lookup returns CDR1 KGHDR and CDR2 SFDVKD. The CDR3 contains 15 residues. The V gene end was trimmed by 3 bases and the J gene end by 6 bases; junction bases not matched to a gene: 6. CDR3 coding DNA: TGTGCCACCAGTGATGCCAGGGGGCAGGGTCAGCCCCAGCATTTT. This encodes CATSDARGQGQPQHF.

The chain is built from TRBV18 and TRBJ2-3; 7 bases are a match to TRBD2. Unmatched junction bases numbered 7, after V lost 1 base and J lost 6 bases. Germline V gives CDR1 KGHSH, CDR2 LQKENI. This CDR3 region has 15 residues. The CDR3 DNA reads as TGTGCCAGCTCACCACTTTGGCAGGGAGGGGATACGCAGTATTTT. This codes for CASSPLWQGGDTQYF.

CDR3 loop: CASSYGTGREQYF. CDR3 sequence (DNA): TGTGCCAGCAGTTACGGGACAGGTCGCGAGCAGTACTTC. The V and J genes are TRBV12-3 or TRBV12-4 and TRBJ2-7; 8 bases agree with TRBD1. The CDR3 is 13 amino acids. V was pared by 4 bases and J by 6 bases, with 5 bases of the junction left unmatched.

V and J are TRBV7-2 and TRBJ2-5, with unresolved D. V was shortened by 2 bases and J by 4 bases, with 8 bases between the two germline ends. Per the germline V gene, CDR1 is SGHTA and CDR2 is FQGNSA. The CDR3 covers 13 residues. DNA for the CDR3: TGTGCCAGCAGCTTATCGCTAGGAGAGACCCAGTACTTC. Encoded protein: CASSLSLGETQYF.

To note about this clone: Its ends do not fully match the called genes, so a read error is possible. The genes are TRBV19 and TRBJ1-5; 9 nucleotides agree with TRBD1. The CDR3 consists of 15 residues. In germline, CDR1 is LNHDA, CDR2 SQIVND (reference sequence). The CDR3 sequence: CASTIRQGVGQPQHF. CDR3 nucleotide sequence: TGTGCCAGTACTATACGACAGGGGGTTGGGCAGCCCCAGCATTTT.

The chain employs TRBV2 and TRBJ2-7; D is perhaps TRBD1 (5 bases). CDR1 is SNHLY and CDR2 is FYNNEI in the germline V gene. The CDR3 is 17 amino acids. V was pared by 7 bases and J by 1 base, with 23 bases between. CDR3 DNA: TGTGCCAGCACCCAAAGTGGTCTGGGGCCCTCTTCCTACGAGCAGTACTTC. It specifies CASTQSGLGPSSYEQYF.

The DNA for the CDR3 is TGCAGCGTTGATTATTCCACAGATACGCAGTATTTT. This translates into CSVDYSTDTQYF. The rearrangement joins TRBV29-1 to TRBJ2-3; D is ambiguous. CDR3 length: 12 amino acids. Germline V CDR1 and CDR2: SQVTM, ANQGSEA. Trimming removed 3 bases at V and 2 bases at J, with 6 bases between.

The chain combines TRBV5-1 with TRBJ1-1; D remains ambiguous. V lost 1 base and J 3 bases, leaving 7 bases between the germline ends. The CDR3 has 13 residues. Germline-derived CDR1 and CDR2 are SGHRS and YFSETQ. CDR3 sequence (DNA): TGCGCCAGCAGCTTGCGTGCAGACACTGAAGCTTTCTTT. It translates to CASSLRADTEAFF.

This chain connects TRBV6-2 or TRBV6-3 to TRBJ2-7; TRBD2 matches at 10 bases. Germline CDR1 reads MNHEY; CDR2 reads SVGEGT. The CDR3 consists of 14 residues. The J segment lost 6 bases and the V segment lost 2 bases, leaving 4 bases of the junction unmatched. In nucleotides, the CDR3 is TGTGCCAGCAGTTACCTAGCGGGAGAGAGCGAGCAGTACTTC. This encodes CASSYLAGESEQYF.